The 28 T cell receptor beta chains below come from one sample, sequenced in a study of OX40 agonist ivuxolimab in advanced cancers. The assay was immunoSEQ multiplex PCR, and TCRdb's table has in-frame clones only and misses some. The sample includes over 45,000 clones, approximately 85% of them seen just once. Sequencing used CD4+ or CD8+ T cells sorted from blood, obtained in a trial of the OX40 agonist ivuxolimab. These receptors were collected from an adult with an advanced solid tumor such as melanoma, head and neck, liver or kidney cancer.

This clone was detected a few times. This chain uses TRBV9 with TRBJ1-1; weak D call: TRBD1 (5 bases). Germline CDR1 SGDLS, CDR2 YYNGEE. Trimming stripped 0 bases from V and 11 bases from J, with 11 bases between. The CDR3 is 12 residues long. This CDR3 is CASSVVRGHAFF. The CDR3 nucleotides are TGTGCCAGCAGCGTAGTGAGGGGTCATGCTTTCTTT.

This clone was seen just once. The chain couples TRBV7-3 to TRBJ1-1; D may be TRBD1 (6 bases). V was pared by 5 bases and J by 4 bases, with 14 bases between. Germline CDR1 is SGHTA and CDR2 is FQGTGA. CDR3 size: 14 residues. This chain's CDR3 is CASSPSRDTTEAFF. The CDR3 nucleotides read TGTGCCAGCAGCCCCTCCAGGGACACCACTGAAGCTTTCTTT. Using reference TRBV7-3 and TRBJ1-1 for the parts outside the CDR3, the full variable domain is GAGVSQTPSNKVTEKGKYVELRCDPISGHTALYWYRQSLGQGPEFLIYFQGTGAADDSGLPNDRFFAVRPEGSVSTLKIQRTERGDSAVYLCASSPSRDTTEAFFGQGTRLTVV.

The chain joins TRBV5-6 to TRBJ2-7; possibly TRBD1 or TRBD2 for D (5 bases each). V lost 3 bases to trimming and J lost 0 bases, with 10 bases between them. The length of the CDR3 is 14 residues. The germline V gene encodes CDR1 SGHDT and CDR2 YYEEEE. CDR3 amino acids: CASSWGRNSYEQYF. In nucleotides, the CDR3 is TGTGCCAGCAGCTGGGGACGGAACTCCTACGAGCAGTACTTC.

V and J are TRBV30 and TRBJ2-7; no firm D call. CDR1 is GTSNPN, CDR2 SVGIG, per germline (reference sequence). V lost 4 bases, J lost 2 bases, and 9 bases lay in between. CDR3 length: 12 residues. This CDR3 is CAWTTATYEQYF. CDR3 sequence (DNA): TGTGCCTGGACAACAGCCACCTACGAGCAGTACTTC. The full variable domain, its missing parts supplied by reference TRBV30 and TRBJ2-7, is SQTIHQWPATLVQPVGSPLSLECTVEGTSNPNLYWYRQAAGRGLQLLFYSVGIGQISSEVPQNLSASRPQDRQFILSSKKLLLSDSGFYLCAWTTATYEQYFGPGTRLTVT.

V is TRBV11-2 and J is TRBJ2-2; D is unclear. The germline V and J ends were trimmed by 4 bases and 4 bases, with 13 bases remaining between them. The CDR3 contains 15 residues. Germline V CDR1 and CDR2: SGHAT, FQNNGV. The CDR3 DNA reads as TGTGCCAGCAGCTCCCCTTACACGGGCACCGGGGAGCTGTTTTTT. Amino acids: CASSSPYTGTGELFF.

The rearrangement uses TRBV7-9 and TRBJ1-1; 8 positions match TRBD1. CDR3 length equals 17 residues. The germline V gene has CDR1 SEHNR and CDR2 FQNEAQ (reference sequence). V shed 4 bases and J 0 bases; nucleotides not matched to a gene: 10. The CDR3, as DNA: TGTGCCAGCAGCTGGGACCGAGACAGGGGCCTGAACACTGAAGCTTTCTTT. Translation gives CASSWDRDRGLNTEAFF.

The chain combines TRBV7-9 with TRBJ2-5, with D possibly matching TRBD1 (5 bases). CDR3 length equals 13 residues. Germline values: CDR1 SEHNR, CDR2 FQNEAQ (reference sequence). Trimming stripped 6 bases from V and 4 bases from J, with 12 bases between. CDR3 region: CASRATVLETQYF. In DNA, the CDR3 is TGTGCCAGCAGGGCGACAGTTCTAGAGACCCAGTACTTC.

The V and J genes are TRBV27 and TRBJ2-3; 10 nucleotides align to TRBD2. With 7 bases clipped from V and 1 base from J, the junction kept 5 bases outside the gene matches. The CDR3 contains 15 residues. Looked up from germline, CDR1 is MNHEY and CDR2 is SMNVEV (reference sequence). In DNA, the CDR3 is TGTGCCAGCACCTCTGGACTAGCGGGCACAGATACGCAGTATTTT. Protein: CASTSGLAGTDTQYF.

The rearrangement uses TRBV7-8 and TRBJ2-1; TRBD2 aligns across 15 bases. V lost 5 bases to trimming and J lost 10 bases; unmatched junction nucleotides: 9. This CDR3 region has 16 residues. Germline CDR1 is SGHVS and CDR2 is FQNEAQ. In nucleotides, the CDR3 is TGTGCCAGCAGCGCCCGGACTAGCGGGAGGGCGGTAGAGCAGTTCTTC. Protein sequence: CASSARTSGRAVEQFF. Full variable domain (remainder filled in from reference TRBV7-8 and TRBJ2-1): GAGVSQSPRYKVAKRGQDVALRCDPISGHVSLFWYQQALGQGPEFLTYFQNEAQLDKSGLPSDRFFAERPEGSVSTLKIQRTQQEDSAVYLCASSARTSGRAVEQFFGPGTRLTVL.

The chain has TRBV27 and TRBJ2-7; D may be TRBD1 or TRBD2 (5 bases each). V lost 4 bases and J 2 bases, leaving 9 bases between the germline ends. The CDR3 has 13 residues. CDR1 MNHEY and CDR2 SMNVEV come from the germline V gene (reference sequence). CDR3: CASSSGTPYEQYF. The CDR3 coding sequence is TGTGCCAGCAGTTCCGGGACGCCCTACGAGCAGTACTTC.

The genes are TRBV27 and TRBJ1-3; D not certain. The CDR3 runs 14 residues. V lost 3 bases, J lost 4 bases, and 10 bases lay in between. Germline CDR1 is MNHEY and CDR2 is SMNVEV (reference sequence). The chain's CDR3 is CASSFQVGGNTIYF. CDR3 in DNA: TGTGCCAGCAGTTTCCAGGTCGGCGGAAACACCATATATTTT.

The count of this clone is one. The chain joins TRBV7-9 to TRBJ2-7; D might be TRBD1 or TRBD2, each matching 5 bases. The CDR3 loop spans 14 amino acids. V was trimmed by 0 bases and J by 2 bases, leaving 8 bases between them. From germline, CDR1 is SEHNR and CDR2 FQNEAQ (reference sequence). CDR3 nucleotides: TGTGCCAGCAGCTTAGCAGGGACCACCTACGAGCAGTACTTC. This gives the protein CASSLAGTTYEQYF.

The rearrangement uses TRBV9 and TRBJ2-3, with D unclear. V lost 0 bases to trimming and J lost 2 bases, with 7 bases between them. This CDR3 region has 14 residues. CDR1 and CDR2 (germline): SGDLS, YYNGEE. The DNA for the CDR3 is TGTGCCAGCAGCGTAGTCGTTTTCACAGATACGCAGTATTTT. It encodes CASSVVVFTDTQYF.

By share, this clone counts as medium-sized. This chain links TRBV5-6 with TRBJ2-3; 11 nucleotides line up with TRBD2. CDR1 and CDR2 (germline): SGHDT, YYEEEE. CDR3 length: 16 residues. V dropped 0 bases and J dropped 5; count of bases not matched to a gene: 5. The CDR3 nucleotides are TGTGCCAGCAGCTTGGAGCTAGCGGGAGGAGAAGATACGCAGTATTTT. It translates to CASSLELAGGEDTQYF.

The chain combines TRBV5-4 with TRBJ2-1; TRBD2 matches at 9 bases. The V gene's germline CDR1 is SGHNT and CDR2 YYREEE (reference sequence). The CDR3 contains 16 residues. Unmatched junction bases numbered 6, after V lost 0 bases and J lost 5 bases. CDR3 protein: CASSLGSSSGNNEQFF. DNA of the CDR3: TGTGCCAGCAGCTTGGGCTCATCTAGCGGGAACAATGAGCAGTTCTTC.

This chain connects TRBV18 to TRBJ2-5, with D unresolved. Deletions cut 3 bases from V and 0 bases from J, with 5 bases between. The CDR3 extends over 13 amino acids. Germline CDR1 and CDR2: KGHSH and LQKENI. The CDR3 DNA follows: TGTGCCAGCTCACCGGCAAACCAAGAGACCCAGTACTTC. It codes for CASSPANQETQYF.

The chain links TRBV5-4 to TRBJ2-7; 12 nucleotides agree with TRBD1. The CDR3 is 15 amino acids. CDR1 SGHNT and CDR2 YYREEE come from the germline V gene (reference sequence). V shed 4 bases and J 5 bases; nucleotides not matched to a gene: 7. CDR3 sequence reads: CASSAPGQGAHEQYF. The CDR3 DNA sequence: TGTGCCAGCAGCGCTCCGGGACAGGGGGCTCACGAGCAGTACTTC.

This chain joins TRBV5-1 and TRBJ1-1; D gene unclear. From germline, CDR1 is SGHRS and CDR2 YFSETQ. V was pared by 0 bases and J by 0 bases, with 9 bases between. This CDR3 spans 15 amino acids. This CDR3 is CASSLGGVMNTEAFF. CDR3 bases: TGCGCCAGCAGCTTGGGGGGTGTCATGAACACTGAAGCTTTCTTT.

This sequence joins TRBV30 and TRBJ2-3; TRBD2 agrees at 12 bases. This CDR3 region has 15 residues. V lost 1 base and J lost 4; bases outside the gene matches: 3. Looked up from germline, CDR1 is GTSNPN and CDR2 is SVGIG (reference sequence). The CDR3 is CAWSGLAGASDTQYF. Written as DNA, the CDR3 is TGTGCCTGGAGTGGACTAGCGGGAGCATCAGATACGCAGTATTTT.

The chain has TRBV19 and TRBJ1-5; 10 bases are shared with TRBD1. V trimming: 6 bases; J trimming: 6 bases; junction bases outside the gene matches: 8. There are 15 residues in the CDR3. CDR1 and CDR2 from the germline V gene are LNHDA and SQIVND (reference sequence). The CDR3 DNA sequence: TGTGCCAGTAGGACAGGGGGCAGAGCTAGTCAGCCCCAGCATTTT. It yields the protein CASRTGGRASQPQHF.

The rearrangement uses TRBV4-1 and TRBJ2-5, with 14 bases fitting TRBD2. The germline CDR1 and CDR2 sequences are MGHRA and YSYEKL. The junction had 5 bases not matched to a gene; V was cut back by 1 base and J by 4 bases. This CDR3 contains 17 residues. The CDR3: CASSQGLAGGVLETQYF. The CDR3 DNA is TGCGCCAGCAGCCAAGGACTAGCGGGAGGGGTATTAGAGACCCAGTACTTC.

This clone was seen more than once but under ten times. The V call is TRBV2, the J call TRBJ1-2; TRBD1 might be the D (5 bases). This CDR3 comprises 13 residues. V was shortened by 8 bases and J by 8 bases, with 18 bases between the two germline ends. In germline, CDR1 is SNHLY, CDR2 FYNNEI. The CDR3 reads CASSRTYLEGYTF. DNA of the CDR3: TGTGCCAGCTCCAGGACATACCTTGAAGGCTACACCTTC.

This chain uses TRBV5-8 with TRBJ2-6; D not resolved. The CDR3 loop spans 13 amino acids. The V end lost 3 bases, the J end lost 2 bases, and 3 bases lay between the germline ends. Germline V CDR1 and CDR2: SGHTS, YDEGEE. The CDR3, as DNA: TGTGCCAGCAGCTCACCTGGGGCCAACGTCCTGACTTTC. This codes for CASSSPGANVLTF.

The rearrangement links TRBV6-1 to TRBJ1-2, with a possible D match to TRBD1 (6 bases). Germline assignment: CDR1 MNHNS and CDR2 SASEGT. V lost 5 bases and J lost 13, with 20 bases in between. The CDR3 spans 13 residues. The CDR3 DNA sequence: TGTGCCAGCAGTATCCGGGACACCCGACGGGGCACCTTC. It specifies CASSIRDTRRGTF.

The rearrangement uses TRBV6-5 and TRBJ1-5, with D maybe TRBD1 (6 bases). The CDR3 length is 13 residues. V lost 11 bases and J lost 4, with 15 bases in between. Germline V gene lookup returns CDR1 MNHEY and CDR2 SVGAGI. The CDR3 bases are TGTGCCTCCGGGGACACTCTAAATCAGCCCCAGCATTTT. Protein: CASGDTLNQPQHF.

The V call is TRBV5-1, the J call TRBJ1-6, with D perhaps TRBD1 (5 bases). The CDR3 has 15 residues. With 6 bases removed from V and 5 bases from J, the gap between germline ends came to 15 bases. Per the germline V gene, CDR1 is SGHRS and CDR2 is YFSETQ. CDR3 region: CASTSQTADNSPLHF. In DNA, the CDR3 is TGCGCCAGCACCTCCCAGACAGCTGATAATTCACCCCTCCACTTT.

The chain joins TRBV19 to TRBJ2-3, with a weak D call TRBD2 (6 bases). Germline V CDR1 and CDR2: LNHDA, SQIVND (reference sequence). Trimming took off 5 bases at V and 8 bases at J, with 14 bases between the two ends. CDR3 length: 13 residues. This CDR3 is CASSEEGRGTQYF. The DNA for the CDR3 is TGTGCCAGTAGTGAGGAGGGACGGGGTACGCAGTATTTT.

This clone counts as medium-sized. The chain couples TRBV7-3 to TRBJ2-2; TRBD1 might be the D (6 bases). The CDR3 has 15 amino acids. Germline V gene data show CDR1 as SGHTA and CDR2 as FQGTGA. V lost 5 bases and J lost 6, with 16 bases in between. The CDR3 DNA sequence: TGTGCCAGCAGCCCACAGGGATCTAGCTCCGGGGAGCTGTTTTTT. It is translated as CASSPQGSSSGELFF. Full variable domain (remainder filled in from reference TRBV7-3 and TRBJ2-2): GAGVSQTPSNKVTEKGKYVELRCDPISGHTALYWYRQSLGQGPEFLIYFQGTGAADDSGLPNDRFFAVRPEGSVSTLKIQRTERGDSAVYLCASSPQGSSSGELFFGEGSRLTVL.